Described below is a single T cell receptor beta chain sequence and its context. This CDR3 has 14 residues. CDR1 SGHVS and CDR2 FQNEAQ come from the germline V gene. Between the trimmed V and J ends, which lost 5 bases and 4 bases, there was a span of 14 bases. The sample is drawn from a study of blood T cell repertoires in COVID-19. Overall study context: T cells, B-cell-depleted T cells, or PBMCs supplied cDNA or gDNA.

How the authors handled the data: Reference gene primer amplification gave estimated nucleated cell counts. Sequencing used immunoSEQ multiplex PCR; TCRdb keeps in-frame clones, though not all of them. D and trimming come from the DNA, and the V and J calls and clone size come from that table. The table shows over 100,000 clones, with approximately 78% occurring only once. Sequencing was carried out using peripheral blood. This TCR was recovered from a man aged 65 to 79 with acute or convalescent COVID-19. The chain employs TRBV7-8 and TRBJ2-5, with D perhaps TRBD1 (6 bases). The CDR3 DNA reads as TGTGCCAGCAGCCTCACAGGGTCCAGAGAGACCCAGTACTTC. It codes for CASSLTGSRETQYF.